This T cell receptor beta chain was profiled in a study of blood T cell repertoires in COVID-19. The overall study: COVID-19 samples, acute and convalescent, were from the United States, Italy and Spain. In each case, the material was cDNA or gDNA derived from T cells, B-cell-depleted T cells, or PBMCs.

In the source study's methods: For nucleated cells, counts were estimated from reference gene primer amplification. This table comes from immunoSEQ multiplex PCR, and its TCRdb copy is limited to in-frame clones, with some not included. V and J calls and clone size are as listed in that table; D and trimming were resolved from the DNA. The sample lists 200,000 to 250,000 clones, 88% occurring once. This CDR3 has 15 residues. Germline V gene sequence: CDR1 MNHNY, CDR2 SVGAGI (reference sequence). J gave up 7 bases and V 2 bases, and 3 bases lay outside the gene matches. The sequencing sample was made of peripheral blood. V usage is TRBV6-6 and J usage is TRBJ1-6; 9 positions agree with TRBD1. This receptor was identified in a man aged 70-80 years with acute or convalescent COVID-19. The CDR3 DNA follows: TGTGCCAGCAGTTACCTAGGGACAGGGAATTCACCCCTCCACTTT. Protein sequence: CASSYLGTGNSPLHF.